The next 27 T cell receptor beta chains were all read from a single sample in a study of blood T cell repertoires in COVID-19. This table comes from immunoSEQ multiplex PCR, and its TCRdb copy is limited to in-frame clones, with some not included. The sample shows 150,000 or so clones, more than 80% of them seen only once. Material for sequencing was peripheral blood. These receptors came from a man aged 18 to 35 with COVID-19, enrolled during active disease.

The chain recombines TRBV11-3 with TRBJ2-7; 7 bases are shared with TRBD2. The CDR3 is 14 amino acids. Germline values: CDR1 SGHNT, CDR2 YENEEA. V trimming: 3 bases; J trimming: 3 bases; junction bases outside the gene matches: 5. For the CDR3, the DNA is TGTGCCAGCAGCTTTTTAGCGGGTTACTACGAGCAGTACTTC. Translated: CASSFLAGYYEQYF.

The V gene is TRBV3-1 (or the pseudogene TRBV3-2), the J gene TRBJ2-7, with 16 nucleotides matching TRBD2. Germline lookup yields CDR1 LGHDT and CDR2 YNNKEL (reference sequence). The CDR3 is 18 amino acids. With V trimmed by 4 bases and J by 0 bases, 6 bases remained unmatched. The CDR3 protein is CASSPPGTSGGASYEQYF. CDR3 DNA: TGTGCCAGCAGCCCCCCCGGGACTAGCGGGGGGGCCTCCTACGAGCAGTACTTC.

The V and J genes are TRBV18 and TRBJ2-2; D is uncertain. V was cut by 2 bases and J by 6 bases, with 4 bases left in between. Per the germline V gene, CDR1 is KGHSH and CDR2 is LQKENI. CDR3 length equals 12 residues. The CDR3 coding sequence is TGTGCCAGCTCACCAAGAGCCGGGGAGCTGTTTTTT. This sequence encodes CASSPRAGELFF. The full variable domain, its missing parts supplied by reference TRBV18 and TRBJ2-2, is NAGVMQNPRHLVRRRGQEARLRCSPMKGHSHVYWYRQLPEEGLKFMVYLQKENIIDESGMPKERFSAEFPKEGPSILRIQQVVRGDSAAYFCASSPRAGELFFGEGSRLTVL.

This clone has a handful of counts. CDR3 residues: CASSQERFRAGGELFF. The DNA of the CDR3 is TGCGCCAGCAGCCAAGAAAGATTCAGGGCAGGCGGGGAGCTGTTTTTT. The rearrangement links TRBV4-3 to TRBJ2-2; TRBD1 is a possible D gene (5 bases). The germline V gene has CDR1 LGHNA and CDR2 YSLEER. The germline V and J ends were trimmed by 0 bases and 7 bases, with 15 bases remaining between them. The CDR3 has 16 residues.

J is TRBJ1-6 and V is TRBV7-3, with TRBD1 matching over 7 bases. Germline V lookup: CDR1 SGHTA, CDR2 FQGTGA. J was trimmed by 0 bases and V by 3 bases; bases with no gene match: 2. The CDR3 runs 16 residues. The CDR3 region has the DNA TGTGCCAGCAGCTTGACAGGGAGCTCCTATAATTCACCCCTCCACTTT. It yields the protein CASSLTGSSYNSPLHF.

V is TRBV7-8 and J is TRBJ1-2, with D perhaps TRBD1 (5 bases). The CDR3 consists of 14 residues. Germline V CDR1 and CDR2: SGHVS, FQNEAQ. The V gene lost 0 bases and the J gene lost 5 bases, with 10 bases spanning the gap. CDR3: CASSLAGEGYGYTF. CDR3 in DNA: TGTGCCAGCAGCTTAGCAGGGGAGGGGTATGGCTACACCTTC.

This clone has a single count. This sequence joins TRBV7-3 and TRBJ2-7; 9 bases map to TRBD2. Trimming removed 7 bases from V and 4 bases from J; junction bases left unmatched: 17. This CDR3 contains 17 residues. In germline, CDR1 is SGHTA, CDR2 FQGTGA. CDR3 sequence (DNA): TGTGCCAGCACCCTCGTAGCGGGAGTGCCGGGTTTATACGAGCAGTACTTC. Its protein is CASTLVAGVPGLYEQYF. Combining the CDR3 with reference TRBV7-3 and TRBJ2-7 gives the whole variable domain GAGVSQTPSNKVTEKGKYVELRCDPISGHTALYWYRQSLGQGPEFLIYFQGTGAADDSGLPNDRFFAVRPEGSVSTLKIQRTERGDSAVYLCASTLVAGVPGLYEQYFGPGTRLTVT.

This clone has a handful of counts. The chain combines TRBV10-3 with TRBJ2-7; TRBD2 matches at 8 bases. The CDR3 covers 14 residues. Trimming at V came to 0 bases and at J to 4 bases, leaving 2 bases not matched to a gene. Germline-derived CDR1 and CDR2 are ENHRY and SYGVKD. For the CDR3, the DNA is TGTGCCATCAGTGAGTCTCCTAGCGGGTACGAGCAGTACTTC. Translation gives CAISESPSGYEQYF.

V is TRBV25-1 and J is TRBJ1-2; no firm D call. V was cut by 8 bases and J by 4 bases, with 20 bases left in between. From germline, CDR1 is MGHDK and CDR2 SYGVNS. CDR3 length: 15 amino acids. In DNA, the CDR3 is TGTGCCAGCGCCCCATCGGGATCTCGCGTCTATGGCTACACCTTC. This encodes CASAPSGSRVYGYTF.

This rearrangement joins TRBV12-3 or TRBV12-4 to TRBJ1-2; 9 positions match TRBD1. Trimming cost V 5 bases and J 7 bases; bases outside gene matches: 5. The CDR3 is made up of 13 amino acids. The chain's CDR3 is CASSAGQGIGYTF. The CDR3, as DNA: TGTGCCAGCAGTGCGGGACAGGGTATTGGCTACACCTTC.

J is TRBJ1-1 and V is TRBV30; TRBD1 matches 7 bases. The V gene's germline CDR1 is GTSNPN and CDR2 SVGIG (reference sequence). The length of the CDR3 is 14 residues. The J segment lost 4 bases and the V segment lost 4 bases, leaving 9 bases of the junction unmatched. The CDR3 reads CAWKITGDSTEAFF. The CDR3 nucleotides read TGTGCCTGGAAGATTACAGGGGATAGCACTGAAGCTTTCTTT. The full variable domain, completed using reference TRBV30 and TRBJ1-1, is SQTIHQWPATLVQPVGSPLSLECTVEGTSNPNLYWYRQAAGRGLQLLFYSVGIGQISSEVPQNLSASRPQDRQFILSSKKLLLSDSGFYLCAWKITGDSTEAFFGQGTRLTVV.

This clone showed up many times. This chain uses TRBV5-8 with TRBJ1-1; D is ambiguous. The V gene lost 0 bases and the J gene lost 5 bases, with 14 bases spanning the gap. CDR3 length: 15 residues. CDR1 and CDR2 from the germline V gene are SGHTS and YDEGEE. The CDR3 coding sequence is TGTGCCAGCAGCTTGGGTGACACCAGTAGTACTGAAGCTTTCTTT. Its translation is CASSLGDTSSTEAFF. Drawing the rest from reference TRBV5-8 and TRBJ1-1, the complete variable domain is EAGVTQSPTHLIKTRGQQATLRCSPISGHTSVYWYQQALGLGLQFLLWYDEGEERNRGNFPPRFSGRQFPNYSSELNVNALELEDSALYLCASSLGDTSSTEAFFGQGTRLTVV.

V is TRBV27 and J is TRBJ2-1, with D possibly being TRBD2 (6 bases). Germline V gene lookup returns CDR1 MNHEY and CDR2 SMNVEV (reference sequence). V lost 6 bases and J 2 bases, leaving 11 bases between the germline ends. The CDR3 covers 14 residues. The CDR3: CASSWRGTYNEQFF. CDR3 nucleotides: TGTGCCAGCAGCTGGCGGGGTACCTACAATGAGCAGTTCTTC.

V gene TRBV5-5 combines with J gene TRBJ2-1; the match to TRBD2 covers 7 bases. Germline assignment: CDR1 SGHKS and CDR2 YYEKEE (reference sequence). Trimming took 2 bases from V and 5 from J; bases not matched to a gene: 1. The CDR3 runs 13 residues. In nucleotides, the CDR3 is TGTGCCAGCAGCTTCGGGACTAACAATGAGCAGTTCTTC. Its protein is CASSFGTNNEQFF.

The chain uses TRBV12-3 or TRBV12-4 and TRBJ2-7, with D perhaps TRBD1 (5 bases). The CDR3 is 13 amino acids. The V end was cut by 4 bases, the J end by 2 bases, with 9 bases between. The CDR3 sequence: CASSWGRTYEQYF. The CDR3 region has the DNA TGTGCCAGCAGTTGGGGCAGAACCTACGAGCAGTACTTC.

This clone was observed a single time. The V call is TRBV18, the J call TRBJ2-5, with D perhaps TRBD2 (6 bases). The ends were cut back, 0 bases at V and 2 bases at J, with 10 bases in the middle. This CDR3 is built from 15 residues. Germline loops: CDR1 KGHSH, CDR2 LQKENI. This CDR3 is CASSPPGGVQETQYF. The CDR3 DNA reads as TGTGCCAGCTCACCACCGGGAGGAGTTCAAGAGACCCAGTACTTC.

The chain carries TRBV13 and TRBJ2-5, with a weak D call TRBD2 (5 bases). The CDR3 loop spans 14 amino acids. Germline CDR1 and CDR2: PRHDT and FYEKMQ (reference sequence). Trimming stripped 3 bases from V and 4 bases from J, with 12 bases between. This chain's CDR3 is CASSFGPAGETQYF. For the CDR3, the DNA is TGTGCCAGCAGCTTCGGCCCGGCGGGAGAGACCCAGTACTTC.

A word on this clone: The junction shows a germline mismatch at one end, possibly a read error. For the CDR3, the DNA is TGTGCCAGCAGTGAAGTCGCAACTAATGAAAAACTGCTTTTT. Amino acid sequence: CASSEVATNEKLLF. The chain recombines TRBV6-1 with TRBJ1-4; D is undetermined. Germline V gene data show CDR1 as MNHNS and CDR2 as SASEGT. The CDR3 contains 14 residues.

The chain employs TRBV7-2 and TRBJ2-5, with 8 bases matching TRBD1. Germline V CDR1 and CDR2: SGHTA, FQGNSA. V trimming: 5 bases; J trimming: 1 base; junction bases outside the gene matches: 6. The CDR3 is made up of 15 amino acids. This chain's CDR3 is CASSPGQAPQETQYF. The CDR3 nucleotides read TGTGCCAGCAGCCCGGGACAGGCCCCCCAAGAGACCCAGTACTTC.

The chain carries TRBV19 and TRBJ2-1; D may be TRBD2 (5 bases). The CDR3 loop spans 15 amino acids. From germline, CDR1 is LNHDA and CDR2 SQIVND (reference sequence). V gave up 3 bases and J gave up 0 bases, with 9 bases separating them. DNA for the CDR3: TGTGCCAGTAGTATGGAGGCGAGCTCCTACAATGAGCAGTTCTTC. Translated: CASSMEASSYNEQFF.

The chain links TRBV4-2 to TRBJ1-1; D call uncertain. Germline CDR1 LGHNA, CDR2 YNFKEQ. The ends were cut back, 0 bases at V and 2 bases at J, with 7 bases in the middle. This CDR3 contains 14 residues. CDR3 DNA: TGTGCCAGCAGCCAAGATCTCTACAACACTGAAGCTTTCTTT. Its translation: CASSQDLYNTEAFF.

This rearrangement joins TRBV27 to TRBJ2-7; perhaps TRBD2 as D (5 bases). The V end lost 4 bases, the J end lost 4 bases, and 26 bases lay between the germline ends. The germline CDR1 and CDR2 sequences are MNHEY and SMNVEV (reference sequence). This CDR3 is built from 18 residues. CDR3 coding DNA: TGTGCCAGCAGTTCACGTCGGGGTTTCCTTGAGGGCAATTACGAGCAGTACTTC. It yields the protein CASSSRRGFLEGNYEQYF.

The chain joins TRBV11-2 to TRBJ2-7; D call uncertain. V lost 1 base and J 3 bases, leaving 13 bases between the germline ends. CDR1 and CDR2 from the germline V gene are SGHAT and FQNNGV. CDR3 size: 15 residues. CDR3 coding DNA: TGTGCCAGCAGCTTAGCGAGGTCGCGGTTCTACGAGCAGTACTTC. It codes for CASSLARSRFYEQYF.

The chain recombines TRBV5-1 with TRBJ2-7; 9 bases fit TRBD2. The junction had 7 bases not matched to a gene; V was cut back by 2 bases and J by 4 bases. CDR3 length: 15 amino acids. Per germline, CDR1 SGHRS and CDR2 YFSETQ. The CDR3 region has the DNA TGCGCCAGCAGCTTAAGGCGGGAGGGCCCATACGAGCAGTACTTC. It yields the protein CASSLRREGPYEQYF.

The chain employs TRBV19 and TRBJ2-1; 13 bases align to TRBD2. Losses at the gene ends were 5 bases for V and 4 bases for J; bases not matched to a gene: 2. The CDR3 has 15 amino acids. The germline CDR1 and CDR2 sequences are LNHDA and SQIVND (reference sequence). CDR3 nucleotide sequence: TGTGCCAGTAGTTGGACTAGCGGGAGTTACAATGAGCAGTTCTTC. This gives the protein CASSWTSGSYNEQFF.

The chain is built from TRBV27 and TRBJ2-1, with TRBD2 matching 7 bases. Germline values: CDR1 MNHEY, CDR2 SMNVEV (reference sequence). The CDR3 extends over 17 amino acids. V was clipped by 0 bases and J by 2 bases; unmatched bases: 7. The chain's CDR3 is CASSLSRTREPYNEQFF. CDR3 DNA: TGTGCCAGCAGTTTATCGCGGACTAGAGAACCCTACAATGAGCAGTTCTTC.

The rearrangement links TRBV15 to TRBJ1-6, with 7 positions matching TRBD1. The germline gives CDR1 LNHNV, CDR2 YYDKDF (reference sequence). This CDR3 has 14 amino acids. The V segment lost 4 bases and the J segment 8 bases; nucleotides outside the gene matches: 5. This chain's CDR3 is CATSKLDRDSPLHF. CDR3 nucleotides: TGTGCCACCAGCAAGCTCGACAGGGATTCACCCCTCCACTTT. Variable domain in full (rest from reference TRBV15 and TRBJ1-6): DAMVIQNPRYQVTQFGKPVTLSCSQTLNHNVMYWYQQKSSQAPKLLFHYYDKDFNNEADTPDNFQSRRPNTSFCFLDIRSPGLGDTAMYLCATSKLDRDSPLHFGNGTRLTVT.